Each of the 19 T cell receptor beta chains below was sequenced from the same sample in a study of shared clonotypes between healthy human individuals. Sequencing was performed with immunoSEQ multiplex PCR; in TCRdb, only in-frame clones are kept and a portion is missing. The repertoire holds 950,000 to 1,100,000 clones, with 75% as singletons. Sample: memory CD4+ T cells sorted from blood. Stated subset: CD45RA-negative fraction. The receptors originated from a man younger than 35 in good health.

Notes on this clone: The same CDR3 also results from other DNA sequences found in this sample. The CDR3 nucleotides read TGTGCCAGCAGTGGAGGTTACGAGCAGTACTTC. Translation gives CASSGGYEQYF. The V gene is TRBV2, the J gene TRBJ2-7; D is undetermined. The CDR3 runs 11 residues. Germline V gives CDR1 SNHLY, CDR2 FYNNEI. Deletions cut 4 bases from V and 4 bases from J, with 5 bases between.

In this sample, this clone turned up a few times. Other DNA sequences in this specimen translate into the identical CDR3. The chain combines TRBV30 with TRBJ1-4; D not certain. The length of the CDR3 is 11 residues. Germline V gene data show CDR1 as GTSNPN and CDR2 as SVGIG (reference sequence). V was clipped by 3 bases and J by 8 bases, with 7 bases between them. In DNA form, the CDR3 reads TGTGCCTGGAGCCCCGGGGAAAAACTGTTTTTT. Translation: CAWSPGEKLFF.

The V and J genes are TRBV5-1 and TRBJ2-3; D remains unclear. Deletions cut 0 bases from V and 3 bases from J, with 11 bases between. This CDR3 has 15 residues. From germline, CDR1 is SGHRS and CDR2 YFSETQ. In nucleotides, the CDR3 is TGCGCCAGCAGCTTGGTCAGCACCCCGACAGATACGCAGTATTTT. Translated: CASSLVSTPTDTQYF.

On this clone itself: A clone one base away is much larger, so this may be a read error. At the DNA level, this CDR3 is encoded by other sequences in the same sample as well. The V and J genes are TRBV7-2 and TRBJ1-5; the D is unclear. Trimming removed 2 bases from V and 4 bases from J, with 6 bases in between. Per the germline V gene, CDR1 is SGHTA and CDR2 is FQGNSA. This CDR3 region has 13 residues. CDR3 DNA sequence: TGTGCCAGCAGCTTAAAAGGGAATCAGCCCCAGCATTTT. This codes for CASSLKGNQPQHF.

V and J are TRBV19 and TRBJ2-7, with TRBD2 identical over 8 bases. V lost 5 bases and J lost 7; bases outside the gene matches: 10. From germline, CDR1 is LNHDA and CDR2 SQIVND (reference sequence). The CDR3 is made up of 14 amino acids. The CDR3 spells CASSAPGGTLEQYF. DNA for the CDR3: TGTGCCAGTAGTGCCCCGGGAGGGACCTTAGAGCAGTACTTC.

This clone was seen a few times. The V gene is TRBV15, the J gene TRBJ1-4; D is ambiguous. V dropped 5 bases and J dropped 0 bases, with 7 bases sitting between them. The germline V gene encodes CDR1 LNHNV and CDR2 YYDKDF (reference sequence). This CDR3 comprises 14 residues. The CDR3 reads CATSPATTNEKLFF. The CDR3 DNA is TGTGCCACCAGCCCTGCTACAACTAATGAAAAACTGTTTTTT.

The chain combines TRBV7-2 with TRBJ2-3, with a tentative D call TRBD2 (5 bases). The V end was cut by 5 bases, the J end by 2 bases, with 8 bases between. Germline V gives CDR1 SGHTA, CDR2 FQGNSA. This CDR3 is built from 13 residues. The CDR3 nucleotides read TGTGCCAGCAGCACACTAGTCACAGATACGCAGTATTTT. This codes for CASSTLVTDTQYF.

The genes are TRBV28 and TRBJ2-1; 7 bases match TRBD1. Germline assignment: CDR1 MDHEN and CDR2 SYDVKM. The CDR3 contains 15 residues. J was trimmed by 2 bases and V by 6 bases; bases with no gene match: 7. CDR3 amino acids: CASRRTGPPYNEQFF. Written as DNA, the CDR3 is TGTGCCAGCAGACGGACAGGCCCTCCCTACAATGAGCAGTTCTTC.

This clone was picked up one time. The rearrangement links TRBV19 to TRBJ2-7; D is tentatively TRBD1 or TRBD2 (5 bases each). This CDR3 spans 15 amino acids. Germline assignment: CDR1 LNHDA and CDR2 SQIVND (reference sequence). The V end lost 4 bases, the J end lost 6 bases, and 19 bases lay between the germline ends. The CDR3 loop is CASSNRLVWGSEQYF. The CDR3 DNA reads TGTGCCAGTAGTAACCGACTCGTATGGGGGTCCGAGCAGTACTTC.

V gene TRBV5-1 combines with J gene TRBJ1-5; D uncertain. Trimming cost V 5 bases and J 0 bases, with 12 bases left between them. The germline CDR1 and CDR2 sequences are SGHRS and YFSETQ. CDR3 length: 15 amino acids. DNA for the CDR3: TGCGCCAGCAGTTTTGGGGAGTATAGCAATCAGCCCCAGCATTTT. This codes for CASSFGEYSNQPQHF.

This clone was seen only once. This sequence joins TRBV9 and TRBJ1-2; 9 nucleotides align to TRBD1. This CDR3 region has 17 residues. Unmatched junction bases numbered 9, after V lost 2 bases and J lost 1 base. Germline V gives CDR1 SGDLS, CDR2 YYNGEE. Here the CDR3 reads CASSVRDRDPNNYGYTF. The DNA of the CDR3 is TGTGCCAGCAGCGTCCGGGACAGGGATCCCAATAACTATGGCTACACCTTC.

The chain uses TRBV19 and TRBJ2-2; the match to TRBD2 covers 8 bases. Germline V CDR1 and CDR2: LNHDA, SQIVND (reference sequence). The CDR3 runs to 14 residues. V lost 3 bases to trimming and J lost 6 bases; unmatched junction nucleotides: 3. The CDR3 spells CASSISGASGELFF. Written as DNA, the CDR3 is TGTGCCAGTAGTATTAGCGGGGCTTCCGGGGAGCTGTTTTTT.

In regard to this clone: Distinct nucleotide sequences in the sample also encode this CDR3. CDR3 protein: CASSLASGGSYNSPLHF. CDR3 nucleotide sequence: TGCGCCAGCAGCTTGGCCTCGGGCGGCTCCTATAATTCACCCCTCCACTTT. The chain employs TRBV5-1 and TRBJ1-6; D is uncertain. The V end was cut by 0 bases, the J end by 0 bases, with 10 bases between. The CDR3 loop spans 17 amino acids. Germline values: CDR1 SGHRS, CDR2 YFSETQ.

The rearrangement uses TRBV28 and TRBJ2-7, with D maybe TRBD2 (6 bases). Germline CDR1 and CDR2: MDHEN and SYDVKM. With 7 bases removed from V and 12 bases from J, the gap between germline ends came to 22 bases. The CDR3 is 13 amino acids. In nucleotides, the CDR3 is TGTGCCAGCACGGAAAGGGATCGGGACTCTACGTACTTC. This codes for CASTERDRDSTYF.

CDR3 in amino acids: CASSLDTNSGDTGELFF. The DNA of the CDR3 is TGCGCCAGCAGCTTGGACACGAACTCGGGAGACACCGGGGAGCTGTTTTTT. This chain uses TRBV5-1 with TRBJ2-2; D perhaps matches TRBD2 (6 bases). CDR1 is SGHRS and CDR2 is YFSETQ in the germline V gene. V lost 0 bases and J lost 3, with 15 bases in between. The CDR3 is 17 amino acids.

A word on this clone: Different DNA sequences within this sample yield the same CDR3. The V gene is TRBV28, the J gene TRBJ1-3, with a tentative D call TRBD1 (5 bases). The germline gives CDR1 MDHEN, CDR2 SYDVKM. V was clipped by 5 bases and J by 0 bases, with 5 bases between them. The length of the CDR3 is 13 residues. CDR3 sequence reads: CASSQGSGNTIYF. The CDR3 coding sequence is TGTGCCAGCAGTCAGGGCTCTGGAAACACCATATATTTT.

The sample holds many counts of this clone. The sample contains more than one DNA sequence encoding this CDR3. CDR3 sequence: CAITDSAGQGIYEQYF. CDR3 coding DNA: TGTGCCATCACCGATAGTGCGGGACAGGGGATCTACGAGCAGTACTTC. The chain carries TRBV10-3 and TRBJ2-7; 10 positions agree with TRBD1. This CDR3 comprises 16 residues. J gave up 3 bases and V 7 bases, and 12 bases lay outside the gene matches. From germline, CDR1 is ENHRY and CDR2 SYGVKD.

The J gene is TRBJ1-1, the V gene TRBV5-4; tentative D call: TRBD1 (5 bases). The V end lost 4 bases, the J end lost 6 bases, and 25 bases lay between the germline ends. Germline CDR1 is SGHNT and CDR2 is YYREEE (reference sequence). This CDR3 contains 17 residues. The CDR3 loop reads CASSRVGAGGSVAEAFF. The CDR3 nucleotides are TGTGCCAGCAGCCGGGTCGGGGCGGGCGGGTCGGTTGCTGAAGCTTTCTTT.

Comments on this clone: The same CDR3 also results from other DNA sequences found in this sample. CDR3 in amino acids: CASSYLRGELFF. The CDR3 coding sequence is TGTGCCAGCAGTTACCTACGCGGGGAGCTGTTTTTT. The chain has TRBV6-5 and TRBJ2-2; no reliable D call. CDR1 and CDR2 from the germline V gene are MNHEY and SVGAGI. CDR3 length equals 12 residues. The V end was cut by 2 bases, the J end by 7 bases, with 5 bases between.